The clone carrying this T cell receptor (beta chain) was detected only once. Its cognate antigen is unknown. The data derive from a study of shared clonotypes between healthy human individuals. Study-wide results and caveats: Around 5.4% of naive CD4 clonotypes were common to several donors.

Sequencing was performed with immunoSEQ multiplex PCR; in TCRdb, only in-frame clones are kept and a portion is missing. The table shows 2 million or so clones, with 85% to 95% occurring only once. Sequenced sample: naive CD4+ T cells sorted from blood. Subset described: CD45RA+ positively selected. This TCR was recovered from a man between 18 and 29 years old in good health.

The CDR3 loop is CASSRDRINTEAFF. The CDR3 coding sequence is TGTGCCAGCAGCCGCGACAGGATCAACACTGAAGCTTTCTTT. This chain connects TRBV6-1 to TRBJ1-1; possible D gene TRBD1, 6 bases. Trimming pared 6 bases from V and 2 bases from J, leaving 13 bases between. CDR3 length: 14 amino acids. The germline V gene encodes CDR1 MNHNS and CDR2 SASEGT.